Following are 20 T cell receptor beta chains from one sample sequenced in a study of shared clonotypes between healthy human individuals. TCRdb's copy holds only in-frame clones and misses some; the assay was immunoSEQ multiplex PCR. Counted here are around 2.1 million clones, approximately 96% occurring once; the ten biggest clones make up roughly 0.13%. The specimen was naive CD4+ T cells sorted from blood. Subset meaning: CD45RA+ positively selected. The receptors stem from a man younger than 30 in good health.

This clone appeared once. This chain connects TRBV5-1 to TRBJ1-4; D not certain. V lost 0 bases, J lost 6 bases, and 6 bases lay in between. Germline V gene sequence: CDR1 SGHRS, CDR2 YFSETQ. This CDR3 spans 13 amino acids. CDR3 region: CASSLGVDEKLFF. The CDR3 bases are TGCGCCAGCAGCTTGGGCGTCGATGAAAAACTGTTTTTT.

The chain combines TRBV7-8 with TRBJ2-1; 10 bases line up with TRBD2. The CDR3 length is 16 residues. The V gene end was trimmed by 0 bases and the J gene end by 8 bases; junction bases not matched to a gene: 7. Germline-derived CDR1 and CDR2 are SGHVS and FQNEAQ. The DNA of the CDR3 is TGTGCCAGCAGCTTAGCGACTCCTAGCGGGGGCGATGAGCAGTTCTTC. It is translated as CASSLATPSGGDEQFF.

The chain recombines TRBV6-5 with TRBJ2-5, with D perhaps TRBD1 (5 bases). V was cut by 5 bases and J by 3 bases, with 10 bases left in between. The CDR3 spans 13 residues. Germline V lookup: CDR1 MNHEY, CDR2 SVGAGI. The chain's CDR3 is CASSMTAKETQYF. The CDR3 region has the DNA TGTGCCAGCAGTATGACAGCAAAAGAGACCCAGTACTTC.

This rearrangement joins TRBV20-1 to TRBJ1-2; no firm D call. With 1 base removed from V and 7 bases from J, the gap between germline ends came to 7 bases. Germline assignment: CDR1 DFQATT and CDR2 SNEGSKA (reference sequence). The CDR3 spans 11 residues. The CDR3 region is CSARGDFGYTF. CDR3 coding DNA: TGCAGTGCTAGAGGGGATTTTGGCTACACCTTC.

The J gene is TRBJ2-3, the V gene TRBV29-1, with 8 bases matching TRBD2. Per germline, CDR1 SQVTM and CDR2 ANQGSEA. This CDR3 is built from 15 residues. The V and J ends lost 3 bases and 0 bases, in that order; junction bases with no gene match: 5. This chain's CDR3 is CSVDPPSGSTDTQYF. DNA for the CDR3: TGCAGCGTTGACCCCCCTAGCGGGAGCACAGATACGCAGTATTTT.

J is TRBJ2-2 and V is TRBV9, with 9 bases fitting TRBD2. This CDR3 is built from 16 residues. Germline CDR1 and CDR2: SGDLS and YYNGEE. V shed 3 bases and J 5 bases; nucleotides not matched to a gene: 8. CDR3 loop: CASSAGLARITGELFF. The CDR3 coding sequence is TGTGCCAGCAGCGCGGGACTAGCCCGGATTACCGGGGAGCTGTTTTTT.

The rearrangement links TRBV7-2 to TRBJ2-3; weak D call: TRBD1 (6 bases). Germline lookup yields CDR1 SGHTA and CDR2 FQGNSA. The germline V and J ends were trimmed by 1 base and 1 base, with 9 bases remaining between them. CDR3 length equals 15 residues. The CDR3 reads CASSLGGQRTDTQYF. The CDR3 nucleotides are TGTGCCAGCAGCTTAGGAGGACAGCGCACAGATACGCAGTATTTT.

Concerning this clone itself: The sample has other DNA sequences that encode this CDR3 too. The chain has TRBV14 and TRBJ1-1; D might be TRBD1 (6 bases). Germline CDR1 and CDR2: SGHDN and FVKESK. This CDR3 contains 14 residues. Trimming took off 0 bases at V and 4 bases at J, with 9 bases between the two ends. CDR3 residues: CASSQEGGRTEAFF. CDR3 DNA: TGTGCCAGCAGCCAAGAGGGGGGCCGCACTGAAGCTTTCTTT.

The gene calls are TRBV7-2 and TRBJ1-4, with D unresolved. Germline CDR1 is SGHTA and CDR2 is FQGNSA. V was cut by 5 bases and J by 5 bases, with 12 bases left in between. This CDR3 region has 14 residues. The CDR3 loop is CASSPRGLNEKLFF. The DNA for the CDR3 is TGTGCCAGCAGCCCACGGGGTCTCAATGAAAAACTGTTTTTT.

This clone was detected only once. This sequence joins TRBV28 and TRBJ2-7; 7 bases agree with TRBD1. J was trimmed by 2 bases and V by 4 bases; bases with no gene match: 8. The germline V gene has CDR1 MDHEN and CDR2 SYDVKM. The CDR3 is 15 residues long. This CDR3 reads CASSSYLQGTYEQYF. DNA for the CDR3: TGTGCCAGCAGTTCCTACCTACAGGGGACCTACGAGCAGTACTTC.

The V gene is TRBV7-9, the J gene TRBJ1-2, with TRBD1 matching 7 bases. Trimming cost V 6 bases and J 2 bases; bases outside gene matches: 6. CDR1 is SEHNR and CDR2 is FQNEAQ in the germline V gene (reference sequence). This CDR3 contains 14 residues. The CDR3 sequence is CASSISGGNYGYTF. In DNA form, the CDR3 reads TGTGCCAGCAGTATTTCAGGGGGAAACTATGGCTACACCTTC. Full variable domain (remainder filled in from reference TRBV7-9 and TRBJ1-2): DTGVSQNPRHKITKRGQNVTFRCDPISEHNRLYWYRQTLGQGPEFLTYFQNEAQLEKSRLLSDRFSAERPKGSFSTLEIQRTEQGDSAMYLCASSISGGNYGYTFGSGTRLTVV.

Concerning this clone itself: A junction end diverges from the germline sequence, so it may reflect a read error. The rearrangement uses TRBV7-7 and TRBJ2-5, with 7 positions matching TRBD1. Germline values: CDR1 SSHAT, CDR2 FNYEAQ (reference sequence). The CDR3 length is 14 residues. The CDR3 region has the DNA TGTGCTAGCAGCCCTCGGGACAGCCAAGAGACCCAGTACTTC. It translates to CASSPRDSQETQYF. Supplemented by reference TRBV7-7 and TRBJ2-5, the full variable domain reads GAGVSQSPRYKVTKRGQDVTLRCDPISSHATLYWYQQALGQGPEFLTYFNYEAQPDKSGLPSDRFSAERPEGSISTLTIQRTEQRDSAMYRCASSPRDSQETQYFGPGTRLLVL.

V gene TRBV27 combines with J gene TRBJ2-3, with 9 nucleotides matching TRBD1. CDR1 is MNHEY, CDR2 SMNVEV, per germline (reference sequence). The CDR3 contains 17 residues. The V and J ends lost 5 bases and 3 bases, in that order; junction bases with no gene match: 12. CDR3 in amino acids: CASSPGQGKRGTDTQYF. The DNA for the CDR3 is TGTGCCAGCAGTCCCGGACAGGGGAAAAGAGGGACAGATACGCAGTATTTT.

DNA for the CDR3: TGTGCCTGGAGACGGGACACCGGGGAGCTGTTTTTT. Translating gives CAWRRDTGELFF. The chain links TRBV30 to TRBJ2-2, with D unclear. Per the germline V gene, CDR1 is GTSNPN and CDR2 is SVGIG (reference sequence). This CDR3 spans 12 amino acids. V lost 3 bases and J lost 3, with 5 bases in between.

V and J are TRBV2 and TRBJ1-1; TRBD1 matches at 9 bases. The germline CDR1 and CDR2 sequences are SNHLY and FYNNEI. After removal of 6 bases from V and 5 bases from J, the junction contained 1 base not matched to a gene. This CDR3 contains 12 residues. The CDR3 sequence: CASRDRGTEAFF. CDR3 nucleotides: TGTGCCAGCAGAGACAGGGGGACTGAAGCTTTCTTT.

The CDR3: CASSPFVVMNTEAFF. The CDR3 DNA follows: TGTGCCAGCAGTCCCTTCGTTGTTATGAACACTGAAGCTTTCTTT. The chain carries TRBV2 and TRBJ1-1; unclear D gene. V lost 5 bases to trimming and J lost 0 bases, with 13 bases between them. The CDR3 covers 15 residues. Germline V gene sequence: CDR1 SNHLY, CDR2 FYNNEI.

The V and J genes are TRBV6-5 and TRBJ1-2; 7 nucleotides line up with TRBD1. There are 12 residues in the CDR3. The germline V gene encodes CDR1 MNHEY and CDR2 SVGAGI. The trim removed 4 bases at V and 8 bases at J, leaving 4 bases unmatched. The CDR3 is CASSWDREGYTF. The CDR3 nucleotides read TGTGCCAGCAGTTGGGACAGAGAAGGCTACACCTTC.

The chain links TRBV5-1 to TRBJ2-1; D gene uncertain. The ends were cut back, 1 base at V and 6 bases at J, with 11 bases in the middle. Germline CDR1 SGHRS, CDR2 YFSETQ. This CDR3 is 14 amino acids long. The CDR3 nucleotides are TGCGCCAGCAGCTTGATTAGAGCGTCCAATGAGCAGTTCTTC. Protein: CASSLIRASNEQFF. Together with reference TRBV5-1 and TRBJ2-1, the CDR3 gives the full variable domain: KAGVTQTPRYLIKTRGQQVTLSCSPISGHRSVSWYQQTPGQGLQFLFEYFSETQRNKGNFPGRFSGRQFSNSRSEMNVSTLELGDSALYLCASSLIRASNEQFFGPGTRLTVL.

This clone showed up just once. The CDR3 coding sequence is TGTGCCAGCAGCGACCCGGGACAGTACTCTGGAAACACCATATATTTT. Translating gives CASSDPGQYSGNTIYF. The chain joins TRBV5-4 to TRBJ1-3; 7 nucleotides match TRBD1. Trimming took 4 bases from V and 0 from J; bases not matched to a gene: 7. CDR3 length: 16 amino acids. CDR1 and CDR2 from the germline V gene are SGHNT and YYREEE (reference sequence). The full variable domain, in which reference TRBV5-4 and TRBJ1-3 provide the parts outside the CDR3, is ETGVTQSPTHLIKTRGQQVTLRCSSQSGHNTVSWYQQALGQGPQFIFQYYREEENGRGNFPPRFSGLQFPNYSSELNVNALELDDSALYLCASSDPGQYSGNTIYFGEGSWLTVV.

V and J are TRBV5-1 and TRBJ2-6; tentatively, D is TRBD1 or TRBD2 (5 bases each). From germline, CDR1 is SGHRS and CDR2 YFSETQ. V lost 4 bases and J 2 bases, leaving 16 bases between the germline ends. The length of the CDR3 is 17 residues. The CDR3 coding sequence is TGCGCCAGCAGCACTATGTTGGGGGAGACTGGGGCCAACGTCCTGACTTTC. Translated: CASSTMLGETGANVLTF.